The sequence of this T cell receptor (beta chain) was determined in a study of blood T cell repertoires in COVID-19. The wider study: The cDNA or gDNA used as material had been derived from T cells, B-cell-depleted T cells, or PBMCs.

The CDR3 is made up of 16 amino acids. Looked up from germline, CDR1 is LGHNA and CDR2 is YNFKEQ. Trimming took off 4 bases at V and 2 bases at J, with 18 bases between the two ends. Clones were sequenced by immunoSEQ multiplex PCR, and TCRdb holds only the in-frame ones, with some missing. The data hold approximately 210,000 clones, with around four fifths observed a single time. V is TRBV4-2 and J is TRBJ2-7; maybe TRBD2 (6 bases). This TCR derives from a woman aged 45-65 years with acute or convalescent COVID-19. Sequencing was performed on peripheral blood. Written as DNA, the CDR3 is TGTGCCAGCAGCCGCCTGATGGGCGGGGAAACCTACGAGCAGTACTTC. Translated, it gives CASSRLMGGETYEQYF.